The 28 T cell receptor beta chains below were found in one sample sequenced in a study of graft-versus-host responses after intestinal transplantation. Measured with immunoSEQ multiplex PCR; TCRdb has only the in-frame clones, and not every one. The sample records some 41,000 clones, about 92% being singletons. The source material was PBMCs, sampled around 720 days after intestinal transplantation. The receptors here all came from a human patient who received an intestinal transplant, so some T cells may come from the graft donor.

This clone appeared once. The rearrangement uses TRBV4-1 and TRBJ2-3; possibly TRBD2 for D (5 bases). Germline V CDR1 and CDR2: MGHRA, YSYEKL. The CDR3 consists of 17 residues. V lost 0 bases and J lost 3, with 16 bases in between. CDR3 amino acids: CASSQDSEGATTDTQYF. The CDR3 DNA reads as TGCGCCAGCAGCCAAGATTCCGAGGGCGCCACGACAGATACGCAGTATTTT.

The rearrangement links TRBV27 to TRBJ2-3; D possibly matches TRBD1 or TRBD2 (5 bases each). Germline values: CDR1 MNHEY, CDR2 SMNVEV (reference sequence). The CDR3 spans 14 residues. Trimming removed 2 bases from V and 2 bases from J, with 8 bases in between. The CDR3 DNA reads as TGTGCCAGCAGTTTACAGGGACCCACAGATACGCAGTATTTT. Protein: CASSLQGPTDTQYF.

The V and J genes are TRBV10-3 and TRBJ2-2; D gene uncertain. CDR3 length equals 14 residues. Trimming took off 3 bases at V and 2 bases at J, with 7 bases between the two ends. Germline CDR1 and CDR2: ENHRY and SYGVKD. CDR3 DNA sequence: TGTGCCATCAGTGAACGAGGAAACACCGGGGAGCTGTTTTTT. It encodes CAISERGNTGELFF.

This chain uses TRBV9 with TRBJ2-7; TRBD1 matches at 9 bases. The germline V gene has CDR1 SGDLS and CDR2 YYNGEE. V lost 0 bases to trimming and J lost 4 bases; unmatched junction nucleotides: 2. This CDR3 contains 14 residues. CDR3 DNA sequence: TGTGCCAGCAGCGTAGGGGACAGGGTTTACGAGCAGTACTTC. Protein product: CASSVGDRVYEQYF. Filled out from reference TRBV9 and TRBJ2-7, the complete variable domain reads DSGVTQTPKHLITATGQRVTLRCSPRSGDLSVYWYQQSLDQGLQFLIQYYNGEERAKGNILERFSAQQFPDLHSELNLSSLELGDSALYFCASSVGDRVYEQYFGPGTRLTVT.

This clone counts as medium-sized (0.01 to 0.1%). This sequence joins TRBV13 and TRBJ2-2; TRBD2 agrees at 9 bases. In germline, CDR1 is PRHDT, CDR2 FYEKMQ (reference sequence). Unmatched junction bases numbered 8, after V lost 4 bases and J lost 2 bases. The CDR3 covers 17 residues. The CDR3 protein is CASSSRAGGYNTGELFF. The CDR3, as DNA: TGTGCCAGCAGCTCCCGAGCGGGGGGCTACAACACCGGGGAGCTGTTTTTT.

The chain recombines TRBV11-1 with TRBJ2-6; possibly TRBD2 for D (5 bases). In germline, CDR1 is SGHAT, CDR2 FQDESV (reference sequence). The V end lost 4 bases, the J end lost 1 base, and 8 bases lay between the germline ends. CDR3 length equals 15 residues. CDR3 sequence reads: CASSSRGSGANVLTF. CDR3 bases: TGTGCCAGCAGCTCTAGAGGGTCTGGGGCCAACGTCCTGACTTTC.

The V call is TRBV2, the J call TRBJ2-1, with 9 bases lining up with TRBD1. The CDR3 is 15 residues long. Germline CDR1 reads SNHLY; CDR2 reads FYNNEI. V lost 4 bases and J lost 0; bases outside the gene matches: 1. The DNA of the CDR3 is TGTGCCAGCAGTGGGGGACAGGGCTCCTACAATGAGCAGTTCTTC. It translates to CASSGGQGSYNEQFF.

The V call is TRBV6-5, the J call TRBJ2-7, with a tentative D call TRBD1 (6 bases). CDR1 MNHEY and CDR2 SVGAGI come from the germline V gene. The CDR3 spans 16 residues. V lost 0 bases to trimming and J lost 2 bases, with 14 bases between them. This CDR3 is CASSYSGDTVAYEQYF. CDR3 nucleotide sequence: TGTGCCAGCAGTTACTCGGGGGACACGGTTGCCTACGAGCAGTACTTC.

This chain joins TRBV7-2 and TRBJ2-2; 9 nucleotides align to TRBD2. From germline, CDR1 is SGHTA and CDR2 FQGNSA. Germline trimming cut 2 bases from V and 6 bases from J; bases unmatched to any gene: 1. The CDR3 length is 14 residues. In DNA, the CDR3 is TGTGCCAGCAGCTTACTAGCGGGATCCGGGGAGCTGTTTTTT. Its protein is CASSLLAGSGELFF.

This rearrangement joins TRBV7-2 to TRBJ2-6; TRBD1 aligns across 7 bases. This CDR3 is built from 17 residues. Germline V gene lookup returns CDR1 SGHTA and CDR2 FQGNSA. After removal of 5 bases from V and 1 base from J, the junction contained 8 bases not matched to a gene. The CDR3 DNA sequence: TGTGCCAGCAGCGTACGACAGGGCCCATCTGGGGCCAACGTCCTGACTTTC. It specifies CASSVRQGPSGANVLTF.

The chain combines TRBV5-1 with TRBJ2-1; TRBD2 is a possible D gene (6 bases). Germline CDR1 is SGHRS and CDR2 is YFSETQ. The CDR3 runs to 15 residues. Trimming shortened V by 5 bases and J by 0 bases, and 12 bases separated the two germline ends. CDR3 coding DNA: TGCGCCAGCAGATGGGGGGTTCTCTCCTACAATGAGCAGTTCTTC. It translates to CASRWGVLSYNEQFF.

CDR3 sequence (DNA): TGCGCCAGCAGCCAAGATCATTTTGACAGGGCCTACGAGCAGTACTTC. It yields the protein CASSQDHFDRAYEQYF. V and J are TRBV4-1 and TRBJ2-7; 7 nucleotides align to TRBD1. The CDR3 is 16 residues long. J was trimmed by 2 bases and V by 0 bases; bases with no gene match: 7. CDR1 MGHRA and CDR2 YSYEKL come from the germline V gene.

This chain links TRBV2 with TRBJ2-7; tentative D call: TRBD2 (6 bases). In germline, CDR1 is SNHLY, CDR2 FYNNEI. The CDR3 totals 14 residues. V lost 5 bases and J lost 2, with 13 bases in between. CDR3 nucleotide sequence: TGTGCCAGCAGTCCCTCGGGGGAAACCTACGAGCAGTACTTC. This encodes CASSPSGETYEQYF.

The chain uses TRBV19 and TRBJ2-2, with D unresolved. This CDR3 comprises 14 residues. Germline assignment: CDR1 LNHDA and CDR2 SQIVND (reference sequence). V was pared by 3 bases and J by 3 bases, with 8 bases between. The CDR3 here is CASSILGYTGELFF. The CDR3 DNA is TGTGCCAGTAGTATTCTAGGCTACACCGGGGAGCTGTTTTTT.

The rearrangement uses TRBV2 and TRBJ2-1; a weak D match, TRBD1 (6 bases). V was trimmed by 1 base and J by 4 bases, leaving 14 bases between them. CDR1 is SNHLY and CDR2 is FYNNEI in the germline V gene. The CDR3 totals 16 residues. The CDR3 DNA follows: TGTGCCAGCAGTGAAGGAAGGGGGAGTTTGTACAATGAGCAGTTCTTC. It codes for CASSEGRGSLYNEQFF.

This chain connects TRBV28 to TRBJ2-7; 8 bases align to TRBD1. The trim removed 8 bases at V and 2 bases at J, leaving 8 bases unmatched. Germline V gives CDR1 MDHEN, CDR2 SYDVKM. The CDR3 totals 14 residues. The CDR3 loop reads CASGQGQEAYEQYF. The DNA for the CDR3 is TGTGCCAGCGGCCAGGGACAGGAAGCCTACGAGCAGTACTTC.

The V gene is TRBV7-2, the J gene TRBJ2-1, with 8 bases aligning to TRBD2. CDR3 length: 17 residues. The ends lost 4 bases at V and 3 bases at J; junction bases unmatched: 11. The germline gives CDR1 SGHTA, CDR2 FQGNSA. CDR3: CASSSDLPSGGYNEQFF. The CDR3 nucleotides read TGTGCCAGCAGCTCAGATCTCCCCAGCGGGGGCTACAATGAGCAGTTCTTC.

The chain carries TRBV11-3 and TRBJ2-1; the match to TRBD2 covers 13 bases. Trimming removed 5 bases from V and 8 bases from J; junction bases left unmatched: 6. This CDR3 is built from 15 residues. Per the germline V gene, CDR1 is SGHNT and CDR2 is YENEEA. The CDR3 bases are TGTGCCAGCAGCCGGACTAGCGGGGGTTGGGATGAGCAGTTCTTC. It codes for CASSRTSGGWDEQFF.

The chain joins TRBV28 to TRBJ2-7; D is ambiguous. V was trimmed by 2 bases and J by 5 bases, leaving 1 base between them. CDR1 is MDHEN and CDR2 is SYDVKM in the germline V gene. The CDR3 loop spans 10 amino acids. CDR3 in DNA: TGTGCCAGCAGTTTAAACGAGCAGTACTTC. Amino acids: CASSLNEQYF.

The CDR3 loop reads CASSLLSPGQGFEKLFF. DNA of the CDR3: TGTGCCAGCAGCTTATTATCCCCAGGACAGGGATTCGAAAAACTGTTTTTT. The chain recombines TRBV11-2 with TRBJ1-4; 8 bases match TRBD1. The CDR3 is 17 residues long. Per germline, CDR1 SGHAT and CDR2 FQNNGV. The V segment lost 2 bases and the J segment 8 bases; nucleotides outside the gene matches: 13.

The chain recombines TRBV13 with TRBJ1-2, with a weak D call TRBD1 (5 bases). V lost 2 bases and J lost 8, with 12 bases in between. The germline V gene has CDR1 PRHDT and CDR2 FYEKMQ (reference sequence). CDR3 length: 13 amino acids. CDR3 nucleotide sequence: TGTGCCAGCAGCTTAATGCAGGGAGGCGGCTACACCTTC. Protein: CASSLMQGGGYTF.

The gene calls are TRBV5-1 and TRBJ1-2; D unclear. This CDR3 is 13 amino acids long. Trimming left V 0 bases short and J 4 bases short, with 7 bases between. CDR1 is SGHRS and CDR2 is YFSETQ in the germline V gene. CDR3 DNA sequence: TGCGCCAGCAGCTTGGAGGACCGCTATGGCTACACCTTC. This sequence encodes CASSLEDRYGYTF.

The chain recombines TRBV6-6 with TRBJ2-7; D is possibly TRBD2 (6 bases). The CDR3 totals 14 residues. Germline CDR1 MNHNY, CDR2 SVGAGI (reference sequence). V lost 5 bases and J 2 bases, leaving 13 bases between the germline ends. CDR3 coding DNA: TGTGCCAGCAGTCAGCCGGGACTCGCCTACGAGCAGTACTTC. As protein: CASSQPGLAYEQYF.

The chain is built from TRBV10-1 and TRBJ2-7; D tentatively reads TRBD1 or TRBD2 (5 bases each). Trimming removed 3 bases at V and 1 base at J, with 13 bases between. The germline V gene encodes CDR1 WNHNN and CDR2 SYGVQD (reference sequence). The CDR3 runs 15 residues. This CDR3 is CASSDPRDGSYEQYF. CDR3 DNA: TGCGCCAGCAGTGATCCCCGGGACGGTTCCTACGAGCAGTACTTC.

The CDR3 is CASILVPSNEQFF. The CDR3 DNA reads as TGTGCCAGCATCCTAGTGCCGAGCAATGAGCAGTTCTTC. This chain uses TRBV5-5 with TRBJ2-1; D is uncertain. V was trimmed by 6 bases and J by 6 bases, leaving 13 bases between them. Germline lookup yields CDR1 SGHKS and CDR2 YYEKEE (reference sequence). The CDR3 contains 13 residues.

The chain carries TRBV6-6 and TRBJ2-7; D gene uncertain. Trimming took off 9 bases at V and 4 bases at J, with 16 bases between the two ends. The CDR3 has 13 amino acids. The germline CDR1 and CDR2 sequences are MNHNY and SVGAGI (reference sequence). The CDR3 protein is CASSLRPQYEQYF. DNA of the CDR3: TGTGCCAGTTCACTGAGGCCACAATACGAGCAGTACTTC.

This chain links TRBV28 with TRBJ2-7; 9 nucleotides line up with TRBD1. This CDR3 has 15 residues. Germline V CDR1 and CDR2: MDHEN, SYDVKM. J gave up 1 base and V 4 bases, and 5 bases lay outside the gene matches. The CDR3, as DNA: TGTGCCAGCAGTTCCCGGGACAGGGTATCCTACGAGCAGTACTTC. Its protein product is CASSSRDRVSYEQYF.

This clone came up once. The chain links TRBV5-5 to TRBJ2-7, with D perhaps matching TRBD2 (6 bases). Trimming pared 7 bases from V and 3 bases from J, leaving 20 bases between. The CDR3 consists of 15 residues. Germline CDR1 SGHKS, CDR2 YYEKEE (reference sequence). The CDR3 DNA sequence: TGTGCCAGCGACCTTCAGGAGGGGATAATCTACGAGCAGTACTTC. Protein product: CASDLQEGIIYEQYF.